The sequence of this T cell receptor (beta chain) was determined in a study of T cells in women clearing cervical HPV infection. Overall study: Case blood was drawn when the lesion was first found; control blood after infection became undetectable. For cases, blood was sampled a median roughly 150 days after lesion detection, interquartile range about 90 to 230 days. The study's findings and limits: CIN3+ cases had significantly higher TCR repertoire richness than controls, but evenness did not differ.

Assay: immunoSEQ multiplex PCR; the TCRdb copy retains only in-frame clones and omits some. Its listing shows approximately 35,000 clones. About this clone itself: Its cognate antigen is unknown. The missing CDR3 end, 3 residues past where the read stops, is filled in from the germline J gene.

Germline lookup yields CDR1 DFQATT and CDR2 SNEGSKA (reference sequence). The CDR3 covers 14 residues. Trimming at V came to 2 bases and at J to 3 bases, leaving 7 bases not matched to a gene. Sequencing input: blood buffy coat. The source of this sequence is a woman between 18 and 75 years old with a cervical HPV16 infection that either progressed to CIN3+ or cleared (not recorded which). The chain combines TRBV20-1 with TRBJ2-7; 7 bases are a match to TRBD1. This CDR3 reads CSARRGQDLYEQYF. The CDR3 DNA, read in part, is TGCAGTGCTAGAAGAGGACAGGACCTCTACGAG.